This T cell receptor (beta chain) was captured by sequencing in a study of CD8 T cells in Susac syndrome. From germline, CDR1 is DFQATT and CDR2 SNEGSKA (reference sequence). V was pared by 0 bases and J by 8 bases, with 17 bases between. This CDR3 spans 15 amino acids. The RNA, 0.5 to 1 ug, was put through reverse transcription using random hexamers. TCRdb reanalysed the immunoSEQ multiplex PCR reads using MiXCR and keeps one entry per CDR3 protein. This table holds roughly 80,000 distinct CDR3 sequences, roughly 95% found once. This sequence joins TRBV20-1 and TRBJ2-1; D may match TRBD1 or TRBD2 (6 bases each). The source is a human donor with Susac syndrome. The sequenced sample consisted of CD8+ T cells from PBMCs. CDR3 amino acids: CSARDRIGGLHEQFF. In DNA, the CDR3 is TGCAGTGCTAGAGATCGTATAGGGGGGCTCCATGAGCAGTTCTTC.